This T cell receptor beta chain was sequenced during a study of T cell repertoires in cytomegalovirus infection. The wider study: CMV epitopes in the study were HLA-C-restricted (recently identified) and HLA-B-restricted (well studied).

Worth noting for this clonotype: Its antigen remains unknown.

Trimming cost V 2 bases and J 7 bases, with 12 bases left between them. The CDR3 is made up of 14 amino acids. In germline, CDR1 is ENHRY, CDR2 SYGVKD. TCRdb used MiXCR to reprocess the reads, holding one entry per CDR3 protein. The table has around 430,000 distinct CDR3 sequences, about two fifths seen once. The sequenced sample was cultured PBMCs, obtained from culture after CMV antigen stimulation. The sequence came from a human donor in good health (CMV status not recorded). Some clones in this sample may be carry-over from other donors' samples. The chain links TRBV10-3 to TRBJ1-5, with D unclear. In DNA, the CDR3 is TGTGCCATCAGTGAGGGTATGGGTGGGCAGCCCCAGCATTTT. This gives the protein CAISEGMGGQPQHF.